This TCR beta chain was sequenced in a study of vaccination and CD4 T cells after COVID-19. Regarding the study as a whole: Early timepoints after natural infection were not analyzed in these convalescent patients.

Treatment in this sample: roughly ten-day PBMC culture with coronavirus spike peptide pools or control peptides (ViraFEST assay). V dropped 0 bases and J dropped 3; count of bases not matched to a gene: 12. The CDR3 is made up of 19 amino acids. CDR1 and CDR2 (germline): SNHLY, FYNNEI. On this clonotype itself: Its antigen is as yet unknown.

The Oncomine TCR Beta short-read assay was what sequenced the DNA obtained from cultured CD4+ T cells. TCRdb re-analysed the PCR reads in MiXCR, keeping a single row per CDR3 protein. The sample holds tens of thousands of distinct CDR3 sequences; 50% are singletons and the top ten take 28%. The sequenced sample was CD4+ T cells from blood, cultured in vitro, obtained before SARS-CoV-2 vaccination. V is TRBV2 and J is TRBJ2-3; 10 nucleotides agree with TRBD2. The source of this sequence is a human donor who received a COVID-19 vaccine. CDR3 protein: CASSEALPGSGGETDTQYF. Here the CDR3 DNA reads TGTGCCAGCAGTGAAGCGCTTCCGGGCAGCGGGGGGGAAACAGATACGCAGTATTTT.